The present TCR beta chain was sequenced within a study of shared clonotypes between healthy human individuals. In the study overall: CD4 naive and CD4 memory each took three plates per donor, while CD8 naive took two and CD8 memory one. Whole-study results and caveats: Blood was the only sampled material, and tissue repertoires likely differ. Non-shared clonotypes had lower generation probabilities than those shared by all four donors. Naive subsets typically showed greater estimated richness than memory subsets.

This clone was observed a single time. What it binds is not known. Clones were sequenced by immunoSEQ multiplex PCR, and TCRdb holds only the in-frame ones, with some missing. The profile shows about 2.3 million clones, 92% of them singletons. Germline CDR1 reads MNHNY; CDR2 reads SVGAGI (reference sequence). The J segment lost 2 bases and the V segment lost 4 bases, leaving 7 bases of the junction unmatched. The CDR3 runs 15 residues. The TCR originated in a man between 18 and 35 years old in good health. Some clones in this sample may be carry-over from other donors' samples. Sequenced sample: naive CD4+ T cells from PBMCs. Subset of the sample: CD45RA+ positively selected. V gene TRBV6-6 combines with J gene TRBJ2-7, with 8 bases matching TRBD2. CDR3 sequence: CASSSSAGETYEQYF. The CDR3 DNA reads TGTGCCAGCAGTTCCTCAGCGGGAGAAACCTACGAGCAGTACTTC.